What follows are 11 T cell receptor beta chains derived from one specimen sequenced in a study of identical twins. TCRdb used MiXCR to reprocess the 5' RACE reads, holding one entry per CDR3 protein. The sample contains about 690,000 distinct CDR3 sequences, roughly 6% of which appear only once. Sequences were obtained from naive T cells sorted from blood. Receptors originate from a man aged 18 to 29 in good health.

There are many counts of this clonotype. The chain combines TRBV28 with TRBJ2-1; tentatively, D is TRBD2 (6 bases). Per germline, CDR1 MDHEN and CDR2 SYDVKM. V was cut by 6 bases and J by 1 base, with 13 bases left in between. This CDR3 has 15 amino acids. The CDR3 spells CASRPKAGSYNEQFF. The DNA of the CDR3 is TGTGCCAGCAGACCCAAAGCGGGTTCCTACAATGAGCAGTTCTTC.

Regarding this clonotype: This clone may be a read error of a much larger clone one base away. The J gene is TRBJ2-3, the V gene TRBV10-3; D is tentatively TRBD1 or TRBD2 (5 bases each). V lost 4 bases and J 2 bases, leaving 16 bases between the germline ends. CDR1 is ENHRY, CDR2 SYGVKD, per germline. This CDR3 contains 16 residues. In nucleotides, the CDR3 is TGTGCCATCAGTGGGGAGACGGGACGAACCACAGATACGCAGTATTTT. Protein: CAISGETGRTTDTQYF.

This clonotype was seen a handful of times. The rearrangement uses TRBV27 and TRBJ2-1; 8 bases line up with TRBD2. Germline V gene sequence: CDR1 MNHEY, CDR2 SMNVEV (reference sequence). This CDR3 has 11 amino acids. With 5 bases clipped from V and 15 bases from J, the junction kept 6 bases outside the gene matches. The CDR3, as DNA: TGTGCCAGCAGTCGCGGGAGGATTCCGTTCTTC. As protein: CASSRGRIPFF.

This clonotype was found many times. Written as DNA, the CDR3 is TGTGCCAGCAGTTTAGGTAGCGGGATTAGGTCCTACGAGCAGTACTTC. This sequence encodes CASSLGSGIRSYEQYF. The V call is TRBV28, the J call TRBJ2-7, with 8 positions matching TRBD2. Germline loops: CDR1 MDHEN, CDR2 SYDVKM. The CDR3 length is 16 residues. V shed 2 bases, J shed 1 base, and the junction held 7 bases outside the gene matches.

This clonotype was seen more than once but under ten times. This rearrangement joins TRBV5-1 to TRBJ1-2; a weak D match, TRBD1 (5 bases). The V end was cut by 4 bases, the J end by 2 bases, with 15 bases between. Per the germline V gene, CDR1 is SGHRS and CDR2 is YFSETQ. The CDR3 has 15 residues. The DNA for the CDR3 is TGCGCCAGCAGCCCCGCAGGGTTGGTAAACTATGGCTACACCTTC. Protein sequence: CASSPAGLVNYGYTF.

This clonotype was found many times. This sequence joins TRBV20-1 and TRBJ1-1; D is unresolved. V shed 6 bases and J shed 0 bases, with 8 bases lying between them. This CDR3 has 12 residues. Germline V gives CDR1 DFQATT, CDR2 SNEGSKA (reference sequence). The CDR3 DNA sequence: TGCAGTGCCAAAACAGTGAACACTGAAGCTTTCTTT. Translated, it gives CSAKTVNTEAFF.

This clonotype was seen repeatedly, ten times or more. This sequence joins TRBV4-1 and TRBJ2-2; 11 bases align to TRBD2. The V gene's germline CDR1 is MGHRA and CDR2 YSYEKL. Unmatched junction bases numbered 9, after V lost 1 base and J lost 5 bases. This CDR3 has 18 amino acids. CDR3 in amino acids: CASSQVVSGRADTGELFF. The CDR3 region has the DNA TGCGCCAGCAGCCAAGTAGTTAGCGGGAGGGCCGATACCGGGGAGCTGTTTTTT.

This clonotype has a handful of counts. The genes are TRBV9 and TRBJ1-1, with D possibly being TRBD1 (5 bases). This CDR3 region has 17 residues. CDR1 and CDR2 from the germline V gene are SGDLS and YYNGEE. Trimming stripped 3 bases from V and 0 bases from J, with 18 bases between. The CDR3: CASSARDGLMMNTEAFF. The CDR3 nucleotides read TGTGCCAGCAGCGCCCGGGACGGGCTGATGATGAACACTGAAGCTTTCTTT.

At least ten counts were recorded for this clonotype. The CDR3 region is CSVERHQNIQYF. CDR3 in DNA: TGCAGCGTTGAACGACACCAAAACATTCAGTACTTC. The chain recombines TRBV29-1 with TRBJ2-4; D not resolved. Trimming pared 2 bases from V and 5 bases from J, leaving 7 bases between. Germline assignment: CDR1 SQVTM and CDR2 ANQGSEA. CDR3 length: 12 amino acids. Supplemented by reference TRBV29-1 and TRBJ2-4, the full variable domain reads SAVISQKPSRDICQRGTSLTIQCQVDSQVTMMFWYRQQPGQSLTLIATANQGSEATYESGFVIDKFPISRPNLTFSTLTVSNMSPEDSSIYLCSVERHQNIQYFGAGTRLSVL.

The sample holds many counts of this clonotype. This chain joins TRBV11-2 and TRBJ2-1, with 7 bases fitting TRBD2. J gave up 14 bases and V 2 bases, and 3 bases lay outside the gene matches. The CDR3 extends over 11 amino acids. The germline CDR1 and CDR2 sequences are SGHAT and FQNNGV. The CDR3 bases are TGTGCCAGCAGCTTATTGCGGGAGAAGTTCTTC. Translated: CASSLLREKFF.

The CDR3 sequence: CASRQTGAGANVLTF. The CDR3 nucleotides are TGTGCCAGCAGACAAACAGGGGCTGGGGCCAACGTCCTGACTTTC. This chain joins TRBV6-1 and TRBJ2-6, with 7 bases identical to TRBD1. The V gene's germline CDR1 is MNHNS and CDR2 SASEGT. V lost 6 bases to trimming and J lost 2 bases; unmatched junction nucleotides: 4. The CDR3 contains 15 residues.